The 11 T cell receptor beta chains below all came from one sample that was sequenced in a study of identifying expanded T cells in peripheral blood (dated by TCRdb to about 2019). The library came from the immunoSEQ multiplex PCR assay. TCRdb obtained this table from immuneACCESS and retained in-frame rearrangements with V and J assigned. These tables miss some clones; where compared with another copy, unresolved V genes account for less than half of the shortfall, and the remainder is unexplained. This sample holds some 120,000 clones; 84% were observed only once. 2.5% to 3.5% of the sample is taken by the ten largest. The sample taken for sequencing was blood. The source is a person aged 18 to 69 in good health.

The CDR3 sequence: CAIRDGTASSYEQYF. CDR3 DNA: TGTGCCATCAGAGATGGAACGGCTAGCTCCTACGAGCAGTACTTC. The V gene is TRBV10-3, the J gene TRBJ2-7; D uncertain. The V end lost 6 bases, the J end lost 0 bases, and 15 bases lay between the germline ends. The CDR3 runs to 15 residues. Germline V CDR1 and CDR2: ENHRY, SYGVKD.

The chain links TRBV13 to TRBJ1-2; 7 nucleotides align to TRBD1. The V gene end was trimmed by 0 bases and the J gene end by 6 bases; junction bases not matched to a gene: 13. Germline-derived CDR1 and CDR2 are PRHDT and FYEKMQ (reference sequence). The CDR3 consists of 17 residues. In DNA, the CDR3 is TGTGCCAGCAGCTTAGGCCTAGGACAGGCCGTCGAGAATGGCTACACCTTC. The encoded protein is CASSLGLGQAVENGYTF.

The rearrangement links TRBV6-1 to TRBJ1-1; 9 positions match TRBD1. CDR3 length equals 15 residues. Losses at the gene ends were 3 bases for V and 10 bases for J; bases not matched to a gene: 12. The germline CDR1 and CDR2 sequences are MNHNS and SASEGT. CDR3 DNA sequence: TGTGCCAGCAGTGAGCCGGGACAGGGCTGGACCAGAGCTTTCTTT. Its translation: CASSEPGQGWTRAFF.

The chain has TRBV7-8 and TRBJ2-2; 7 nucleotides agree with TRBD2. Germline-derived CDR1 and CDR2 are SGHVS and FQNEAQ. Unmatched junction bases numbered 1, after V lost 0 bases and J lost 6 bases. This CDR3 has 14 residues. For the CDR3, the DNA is TGTGCCAGCAGCTTAGCGGGGGGGGCCGGGGAGCTGTTTTTT. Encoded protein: CASSLAGGAGELFF. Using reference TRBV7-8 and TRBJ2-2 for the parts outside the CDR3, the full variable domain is GAGVSQSPRYKVAKRGQDVALRCDPISGHVSLFWYQQALGQGPEFLTYFQNEAQLDKSGLPSDRFFAERPEGSVSTLKIQRTQQEDSAVYLCASSLAGGAGELFFGEGSRLTVL.

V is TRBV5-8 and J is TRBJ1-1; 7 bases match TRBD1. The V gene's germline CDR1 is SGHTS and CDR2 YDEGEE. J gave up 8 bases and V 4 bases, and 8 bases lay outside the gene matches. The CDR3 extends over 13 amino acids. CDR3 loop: CASSPSRGREAFF. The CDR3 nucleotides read TGTGCCAGCAGCCCGTCAAGGGGGCGCGAAGCTTTCTTT.

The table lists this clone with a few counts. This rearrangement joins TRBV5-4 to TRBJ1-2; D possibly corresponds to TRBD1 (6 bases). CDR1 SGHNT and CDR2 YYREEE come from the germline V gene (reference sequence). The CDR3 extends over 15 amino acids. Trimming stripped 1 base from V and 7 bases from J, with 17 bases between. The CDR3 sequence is CASSLPQQGQGGYTF. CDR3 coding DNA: TGTGCCAGCAGCTTGCCCCAACAGGGACAAGGTGGCTACACCTTC.

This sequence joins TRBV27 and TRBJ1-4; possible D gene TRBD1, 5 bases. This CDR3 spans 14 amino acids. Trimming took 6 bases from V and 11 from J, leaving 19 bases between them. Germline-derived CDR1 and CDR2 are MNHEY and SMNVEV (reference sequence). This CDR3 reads CASRGGTGVGKLFF. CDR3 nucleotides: TGTGCCAGCAGGGGAGGAACGGGGGTCGGGAAACTGTTTTTT.

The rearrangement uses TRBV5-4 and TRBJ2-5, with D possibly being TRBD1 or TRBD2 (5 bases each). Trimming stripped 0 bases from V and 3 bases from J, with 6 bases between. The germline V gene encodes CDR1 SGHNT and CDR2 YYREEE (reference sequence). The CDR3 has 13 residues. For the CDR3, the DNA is TGTGCCAGCAGCTTGGGGGGGAAAGAGACCCAGTACTTC. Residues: CASSLGGKETQYF.

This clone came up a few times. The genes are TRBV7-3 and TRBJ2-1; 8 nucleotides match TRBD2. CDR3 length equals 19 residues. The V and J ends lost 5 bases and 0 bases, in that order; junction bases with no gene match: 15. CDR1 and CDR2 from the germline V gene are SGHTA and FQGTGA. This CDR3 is CASSRYPAGGEDSYNEQFF. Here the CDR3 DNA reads TGTGCCAGCAGCAGGTACCCTGCGGGGGGCGAAGACTCCTACAATGAGCAGTTCTTC.

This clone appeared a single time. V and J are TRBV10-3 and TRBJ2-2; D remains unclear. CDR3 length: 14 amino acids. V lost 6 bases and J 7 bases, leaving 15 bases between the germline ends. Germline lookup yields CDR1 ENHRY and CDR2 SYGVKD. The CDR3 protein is CAIRGLGSGGELFF. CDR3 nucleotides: TGTGCCATCAGAGGGTTGGGATCTGGCGGGGAGCTGTTTTTT.

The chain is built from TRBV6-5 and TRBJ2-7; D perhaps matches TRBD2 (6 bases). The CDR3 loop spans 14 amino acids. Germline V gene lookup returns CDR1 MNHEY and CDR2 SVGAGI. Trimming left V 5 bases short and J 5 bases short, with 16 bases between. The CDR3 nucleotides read TGTGCCAGCAGTCTCGACGGGACTCGGGACGAGCAGTACTTC. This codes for CASSLDGTRDEQYF.